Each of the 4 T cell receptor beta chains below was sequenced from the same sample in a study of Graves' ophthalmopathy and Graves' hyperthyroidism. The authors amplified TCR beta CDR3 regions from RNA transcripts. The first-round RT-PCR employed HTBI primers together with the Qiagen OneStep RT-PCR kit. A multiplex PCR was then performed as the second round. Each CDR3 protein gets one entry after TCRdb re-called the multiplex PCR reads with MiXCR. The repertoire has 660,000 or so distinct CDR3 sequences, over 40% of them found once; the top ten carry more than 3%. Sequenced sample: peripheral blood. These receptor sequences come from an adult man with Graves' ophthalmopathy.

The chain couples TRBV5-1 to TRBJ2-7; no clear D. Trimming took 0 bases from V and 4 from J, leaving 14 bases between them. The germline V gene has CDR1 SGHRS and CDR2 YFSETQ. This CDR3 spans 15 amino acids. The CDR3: CASSLETPPGYEQYF. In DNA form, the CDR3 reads TGCGCCAGCAGCTTGGAAACTCCTCCCGGATACGAGCAGTACTTC.

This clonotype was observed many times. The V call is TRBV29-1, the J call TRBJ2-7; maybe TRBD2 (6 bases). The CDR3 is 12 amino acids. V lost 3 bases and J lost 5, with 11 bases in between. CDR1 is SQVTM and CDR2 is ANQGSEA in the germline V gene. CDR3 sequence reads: CSVDGSIHEQYF. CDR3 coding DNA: TGCAGCGTTGACGGGAGTATCCACGAGCAGTACTTC.

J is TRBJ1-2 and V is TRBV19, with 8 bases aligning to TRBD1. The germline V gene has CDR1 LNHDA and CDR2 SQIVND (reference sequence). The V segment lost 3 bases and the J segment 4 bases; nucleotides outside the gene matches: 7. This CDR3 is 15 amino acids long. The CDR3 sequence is CASSIYQGASYGYTF. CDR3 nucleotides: TGTGCCAGTAGTATTTATCAGGGGGCGAGCTATGGCTACACCTTC.

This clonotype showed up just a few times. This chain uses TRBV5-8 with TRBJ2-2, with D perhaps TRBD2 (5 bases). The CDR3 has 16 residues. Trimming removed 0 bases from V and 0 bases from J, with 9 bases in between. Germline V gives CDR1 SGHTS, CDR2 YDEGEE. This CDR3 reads CASSLAARANTGELFF. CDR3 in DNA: TGTGCCAGCAGCTTGGCCGCGAGGGCGAACACCGGGGAGCTGTTTTTT.